The 3 T cell receptor beta chains reported below all come from one sample, sequenced in a study of T cell clonality in common variable immunodeficiency. The repertoire was sequenced with immunoSEQ multiplex PCR; TCRdb's copy has only in-frame clones and lacks some. This repertoire holds approximately 45,000 clones, and none appear only once. Sequenced sample: peripheral blood mononuclear cells. These receptors came from a person aged 18-69 years in good health.

This clone has ten or more counts. One end of the junction is discordant with germline, which a read error may explain. This CDR3 is CASSFTAGTRVNAEAFF. Partial CDR3 DNA: TGCGCCAGCAGCTTCACGGCAGGGACTCGGGTGAACGCTGAA. The chain uses TRBV5-1 and TRBJ1-1; the D gene is possibly TRBD1 (5 bases). The read ends 3 residues before the CDR3 terminus; that terminus is restored from the germline J gene. The CDR3 length is 17 residues. Germline loops: CDR1 SGHRS, CDR2 YFSETQ.

This clone was counted ten times or more. The sequenced fragment ends 3 residues before the CDR3 boundary, so the rest is inferred from the germline J gene. This chain links TRBV12-3 or TRBV12-4 with TRBJ1-1, with a possible D match to TRBD1 (6 bases). This CDR3 comprises 13 residues. The V and J ends lost 5 bases and 1 base respectively, with 8 bases between them. The CDR3 DNA, read in part, is TGTGCCAGCAGTCGGACAGAGAACACTGAA. As protein: CASSRTENTE. The complete CDR3 sequence is CASSRTENTEAFF.

This clone was detected ten times or more. CDR3 protein: CASSPTDRGAGETQYF. The sequenced CDR3 bases are TGTGCCAGCAGCCCAACAGACAGGGGGGCTGGGGAGACC. This chain connects TRBV4-2 to TRBJ2-5; the match to TRBD1 covers 9 bases. Read coverage stops 3 residues before the CDR3 terminus; the germline J gene supplies the remainder. Germline V CDR1 and CDR2: LGHNA, YNFKEQ. This CDR3 spans 16 amino acids. Trimming removed 4 bases from V and 5 bases from J; junction bases left unmatched: 11.